What follows are 5 T cell receptor beta chains derived from one specimen sequenced in a study of CD8+CD57+ T cells in acquired aplastic anemia. The TCR beta profiling, which covered VDJ combination and CDR3 sequence, was carried out using genomic DNA as the template. From the reads, TCRdb called clonotypes with MiXCR, one entry per CDR3 protein. This table holds 200,000 or so distinct CDR3 sequences, roughly 53% found once. Previously, flow cytometry had revealed CD8+CD57+ cell expansion in the patients chosen for sequencing. The specimen was sorted CD4+, CD8+, or CD8+CD57+ T cells (not recorded which) from PBMCs. These receptors all stem from a human donor with aplastic anemia.

This clonotype showed up many times. This rearrangement joins TRBV6-4 to TRBJ1-2; 11 bases align to TRBD1. Germline V gives CDR1 MRHNA, CDR2 SNTAGT. CDR3 size: 13 residues. V lost 7 bases and J lost 8; bases outside the gene matches: 6. CDR3 sequence (DNA): TGTGCCAGCACGGGACAGGGGGTGTTCGGCTACACCTTC. Translated, it gives CASTGQGVFGYTF.

A few counts support this clonotype. This chain uses TRBV3-1 with TRBJ1-1, with 9 bases matching TRBD1. V trimming: 1 base; J trimming: 4 bases; junction bases outside the gene matches: 1. CDR3 length: 14 amino acids. From germline, CDR1 is LGHDT and CDR2 YNNKEL (reference sequence). This CDR3 reads CASSQGQGVTEAFF. CDR3 nucleotide sequence: TGTGCCAGCAGCCAAGGACAGGGGGTCACTGAAGCTTTCTTT.

The chain has TRBV7-9 and TRBJ2-5, with D possibly matching TRBD1 (5 bases). The CDR3 runs 14 residues. Germline CDR1 SEHNR, CDR2 FQNEAQ (reference sequence). V dropped 0 bases and J dropped 4 bases, with 9 bases sitting between them. In nucleotides, the CDR3 is TGTGCCAGCAGCTTAGCCCCCAGGGTAGAGACCCAGTACTTC. Amino acid sequence: CASSLAPRVETQYF.

This clonotype has ten or more counts. This CDR3 reads CASSRDSGEQYF. The CDR3 DNA sequence: TGTGCCAGCAGCAGGGACAGCGGCGAGCAGTACTTC. The chain recombines TRBV12-3 or TRBV12-4 with TRBJ2-7, with 7 bases fitting TRBD1. Trimming removed 6 bases from V and 6 bases from J; junction bases left unmatched: 5. The length of the CDR3 is 12 residues.

The rearrangement uses TRBV9 and TRBJ2-7; D is uncertain. V was pared by 3 bases and J by 6 bases, with 7 bases between. CDR3 length: 11 amino acids. The germline V gene encodes CDR1 SGDLS and CDR2 YYNGEE. The CDR3 DNA reads TGTGCCAGCAGCGACCTCCGCGAGCAGTACTTC. Translating gives CASSDLREQYF.